These 31 T cell receptor beta chains came from one sample sequenced in a study of blood T cells in healthy people across ages. The authors ran a second PCR of about 6 to 11 cycles using a sample-barcoded 5' primer and a J-beta primer mix. TCRdb ran MiXCR on the 5' RACE reads and lists one entry per CDR3 protein. The sample contains roughly 1.9 million distinct CDR3 sequences, approximately 39% of which appear only once. The source material was blood. All receptors come from a human donor in good health.

The rearrangement links TRBV7-9 to TRBJ1-2; D gene uncertain. The V end lost 1 base, the J end lost 8 bases, and 11 bases lay between the germline ends. CDR1 and CDR2 (germline): SEHNR, FQNEAQ (reference sequence). The CDR3 covers 13 residues. This chain's CDR3 is CASSLGETEGYTF. CDR3 DNA sequence: TGTGCCAGCAGCTTAGGGGAGACGGAAGGCTACACCTTC.

This clonotype was seen a few times. This chain connects TRBV4-3 to TRBJ2-7, with 8 bases fitting TRBD1. The CDR3 totals 16 residues. Germline V CDR1 and CDR2: LGHNA, YSLEER. J was trimmed by 0 bases and V by 0 bases; bases with no gene match: 4. The CDR3 DNA is TGCGCCAGCAGCCAAGATTACAGGGGGGCCTCCTACGAGCAGTACTTC. Translating gives CASSQDYRGASYEQYF.

The chain combines TRBV19 with TRBJ2-4; 10 bases are shared with TRBD1. The CDR3 covers 15 residues. V lost 5 bases and J lost 1; bases outside the gene matches: 2. Per germline, CDR1 LNHDA and CDR2 SQIVND (reference sequence). CDR3 nucleotide sequence: TGTGCCAGTAGTGGGGGACAGGGGGCCAAAAACATTCAGTACTTC. Translating gives CASSGGQGAKNIQYF.

The genes are TRBV5-6 and TRBJ1-2; 8 bases are shared with TRBD1. This CDR3 is 15 amino acids long. Germline CDR1 reads SGHDT; CDR2 reads YYEEEE. Losses at the gene ends were 2 bases for V and 6 bases for J; bases not matched to a gene: 9. CDR3 DNA sequence: TGTGCCAGCAGCTTACGCGCCCAGGGGGCGCATGGCTACACCTTC. This translates into CASSLRAQGAHGYTF.

The rearrangement links TRBV6-4 to TRBJ2-7, with D hard to call. The CDR3 is 13 residues long. Trimming pared 4 bases from V and 3 bases from J, leaving 10 bases between. Germline V gives CDR1 MRHNA, CDR2 SNTAGT. CDR3: CASSVGFGYEQYF. As DNA, the CDR3 is TGTGCCAGCAGTGTTGGCTTTGGCTACGAGCAGTACTTC.

A single count supports this clonotype. The chain carries TRBV20-1 and TRBJ1-2, with TRBD1 as a possible D gene (5 bases). CDR3 length: 12 residues. The V end lost 0 bases, the J end lost 8 bases, and 10 bases lay between the germline ends. Germline lookup yields CDR1 DFQATT and CDR2 SNEGSKA (reference sequence). CDR3 in amino acids: CSARENRWGYTF. In DNA form, the CDR3 reads TGCAGTGCTAGAGAAAACAGGTGGGGCTACACCTTC.

This clonotype was seen a handful of times. The chain recombines TRBV10-3 with TRBJ2-1; D may be TRBD2 (5 bases). This CDR3 has 10 residues. In germline, CDR1 is ENHRY, CDR2 SYGVKD. The V gene lost 11 bases and the J gene lost 8 bases, with 10 bases spanning the gap. CDR3 nucleotide sequence: TGTGCCGATAAGGAGGATGAGCAGTTCTTC. Translation gives CADKEDEQFF.

The V call is TRBV18, the J call TRBJ2-3, with TRBD1 identical over 7 bases. The germline gives CDR1 KGHSH, CDR2 LQKENI. Unmatched junction bases numbered 4, after V lost 5 bases and J lost 2 bases. This CDR3 spans 14 amino acids. CDR3 nucleotides: TGTGCCAGCTCAGCCACAGGGGTCACAGATACGCAGTATTTT. This translates into CASSATGVTDTQYF.

This sequence joins TRBV5-1 and TRBJ2-3; no reliable D call. V lost 4 bases, J lost 5 bases, and 11 bases lay in between. The length of the CDR3 is 13 residues. CDR1 SGHRS and CDR2 YFSETQ come from the germline V gene. CDR3 sequence (DNA): TGCGCCAGCAGCCGCTCGAAACGAGATACGCAGTATTTT. Its translation: CASSRSKRDTQYF.

The chain uses TRBV6-6 and TRBJ2-7; 12 bases are a match to TRBD2. V lost 6 bases, J lost 1 base, and 4 bases stayed unmatched. The germline gives CDR1 MNHNY, CDR2 SVGAGI (reference sequence). The CDR3 runs 15 residues. The CDR3 region has the DNA TGTGCCAGCAGACTGACTAGCGGGGGATCCTACGAGCAGTACTTC. Protein product: CASRLTSGGSYEQYF.

This clonotype was detected only a few times. This sequence joins TRBV20-1 and TRBJ2-7; the D gene is possibly TRBD2 (5 bases). Germline CDR1 and CDR2: DFQATT and SNEGSKA (reference sequence). V lost 0 bases, J lost 7 bases, and 7 bases lay in between. The CDR3 runs to 11 residues. The CDR3 loop is CSARDWREQYF. The CDR3 bases are TGCAGTGCTAGAGATTGGAGGGAGCAGTACTTC.

V gene TRBV28 combines with J gene TRBJ1-2; TRBD1 matches 8 bases. The V gene's germline CDR1 is MDHEN and CDR2 SYDVKM. This CDR3 has 17 amino acids. The ends lost 3 bases at V and 4 bases at J; junction bases unmatched: 13. CDR3 nucleotide sequence: TGTGCCAGCAGTTTCCCCGGACAGGGCTATTCCGGCTATGGCTACACCTTC. Amino acids: CASSFPGQGYSGYGYTF.

The chain uses TRBV6-5 and TRBJ2-2, with D possibly matching TRBD2 (6 bases). Germline CDR1 is MNHEY and CDR2 is SVGAGI. Trimming removed 0 bases at V and 4 bases at J, with 9 bases between. The CDR3 totals 15 residues. CDR3 bases: TGTGCCAGCAGTTACTCGGGACTCACCACCGGGGAGCTGTTTTTT. It codes for CASSYSGLTTGELFF.

In its sample, this clonotype was seen a few times. The chain couples TRBV5-4 to TRBJ2-7, with D unclear. This CDR3 is 12 amino acids long. Between the trimmed V and J ends, which lost 3 bases and 3 bases, there was a span of 7 bases. Looked up from germline, CDR1 is SGHNT and CDR2 is YYREEE (reference sequence). The CDR3 coding sequence is TGTGCCAGCAGCTCCAAGGGCTACGAGCAGTACTTC. It specifies CASSSKGYEQYF.

The chain joins TRBV28 to TRBJ2-5, with TRBD2 matching over 11 bases. This CDR3 has 15 residues. With 6 bases clipped from V and 5 bases from J, the junction kept 8 bases outside the gene matches. Germline CDR1 reads MDHEN; CDR2 reads SYDVKM. CDR3 nucleotides: TGTGCCAGCAGCTCTCTAGCGGGGGGCGGGGAGACCCAGTACTTC. Protein product: CASSSLAGGGETQYF. The whole variable domain, filled in from reference TRBV28 and TRBJ2-5, reads DVKVTQSSRYLVKRTGEKVFLECVQDMDHENMFWYRQDPGLGLRLIYFSYDVKMKEKGDIPEGYSVSREKKERFSLILESASTNQTSMYLCASSSLAGGGETQYFGPGTRLLVL.

As regards this clonotype: At one boundary the junction diverges from the germline segment, which might be a read error. The gene calls are TRBV7-2 and TRBJ2-7; possible D gene TRBD2, 5 bases. The V gene's germline CDR1 is SGHTA and CDR2 FQGNSA. This CDR3 is built from 11 residues. The CDR3 DNA reads as TGTGCCAGTAGCGCCTCCTACGAGCAGTGCTTC. It is translated as CASSASYEQCF.

A few counts support this clonotype. The J gene is TRBJ2-7, the V gene TRBV5-1; 10 nucleotides agree with TRBD1. Trimming cost V 4 bases and J 7 bases; bases outside gene matches: 8. Per germline, CDR1 SGHRS and CDR2 YFSETQ. The CDR3 sequence is 14 residues long. CDR3 bases: TGCGCCAGCAGCCGACCGGGACAGGGGAGTGAGCAGTACTTC. The encoded protein is CASSRPGQGSEQYF.

This clonotype occurred a few times. The chain has TRBV12-3 or TRBV12-4 and TRBJ2-1; 8 bases are shared with TRBD1. The V segment lost 7 bases and the J segment 7 bases; nucleotides outside the gene matches: 9. This CDR3 has 14 amino acids. The CDR3 spells CASTATGALNEQFF. CDR3 in DNA: TGTGCCAGCACCGCGACAGGGGCTCTTAATGAGCAGTTCTTC.

V is TRBV6-1 and J is TRBJ2-1, with D possibly being TRBD2 (5 bases). Near its end, the DNA agrees better with TRBJ2-7, so the J call may be wrong. Germline CDR1 MNHNS, CDR2 SASEGT. CDR3 length equals 12 residues. CDR3 DNA: TGTGCCAGCAGTCGCTTGAGGGACGAGCAGTACTTC. Its protein is CASSRLRDEQYF.

V gene TRBV5-1 combines with J gene TRBJ2-2, with 10 bases aligning to TRBD2. Unmatched junction bases numbered 15, after V lost 4 bases and J lost 6 bases. Germline CDR1 reads SGHRS; CDR2 reads YFSETQ. The CDR3 length is 18 residues. CDR3 loop: CASSPWRGAGGRAGELFF. The CDR3 DNA is TGCGCCAGCAGCCCATGGCGAGGAGCGGGGGGGCGAGCCGGGGAGCTGTTTTTT.

This clonotype was detected many times. An end of the junction does not agree with germline; a read error may underlie this. V is TRBV5-1 and J is TRBJ2-5; D ambiguous. CDR1 and CDR2 (germline): SGHRS, YFSETQ. This CDR3 region has 13 residues. CDR3 protein: CASSLDTQETQYF. As DNA, the CDR3 is TGTGCCAGCAGCTTAGACACCCAAGAGACCCAGTACTTC. Supplemented by reference TRBV5-1 and TRBJ2-5, the full variable domain reads KAGVTQTPRYLIKTRGQQVTLSCSPISGHRSVSWYQQTPGQGLQFLFEYFSETQRNKGNFPGRFSGRQFSNSRSEMNVSTLELGDSALYLCASSLDTQETQYFGPGTRLLVL.

The V call is TRBV2, the J call TRBJ2-1; the D call may be TRBD1 or TRBD2 (5 bases each). Deletions cut 2 bases from V and 9 bases from J, with 8 bases between. The CDR3 has 12 residues. The germline V gene has CDR1 SNHLY and CDR2 FYNNEI. The chain's CDR3 is CASSEWGSEQFF. In DNA, the CDR3 is TGTGCCAGCAGTGAATGGGGGAGTGAGCAGTTCTTC.

This clonotype was seen a single time. CDR3 in DNA: TGTGCCAGCAGCAGGCAACAGGGCTACTACGAGCAGTACTTC. Protein: CASSRQQGYYEQYF. The genes are TRBV2 and TRBJ2-7, with a weak D call TRBD1 (6 bases). Germline V gene lookup returns CDR1 SNHLY and CDR2 FYNNEI. The CDR3 has 14 residues. V gave up 6 bases and J gave up 3 bases, with 15 bases separating them.

The chain combines TRBV3-1 with TRBJ2-2; perhaps TRBD2 as D (5 bases). This CDR3 region has 15 residues. V lost 6 bases to trimming and J lost 0 bases, with 11 bases between them. Germline CDR1 is LGHDT and CDR2 is YNNKEL (reference sequence). The CDR3 sequence: CASRLWGANTGELFF. CDR3 sequence (DNA): TGTGCCAGCAGGCTGTGGGGAGCGAACACCGGGGAGCTGTTTTTT. Supplemented by reference TRBV3-1 and TRBJ2-2, the full variable domain reads DTAVSQTPKYLVTQMGNDKSIKCEQNLGHDTMYWYKQDSKKFLKIMFSYNNKELIINETVPNRFSPKSPDKAHLNLHINSLELGDSAVYFCASRLWGANTGELFFGEGSRLTVL.

V is TRBV4-3 and J is TRBJ2-3; D might be TRBD1 or TRBD2, each matching 5 bases. CDR3 length equals 16 residues. Germline loops: CDR1 LGHNA, CDR2 YSLEER. V was shortened by 0 bases and J by 2 bases, with 12 bases between the two germline ends. CDR3 residues: CASSQDKGTYTDTQYF. The CDR3 DNA is TGCGCCAGCAGCCAAGATAAAGGGACCTACACAGATACGCAGTATTTT.

The CDR3 here is CASSADSRGEKLFF. CDR3 in DNA: TGCGCCAGCAGCGCGGACAGCCGTGGGGAAAAACTGTTTTTT. The rearrangement uses TRBV5-1 and TRBJ1-4, with a tentative D call TRBD1 (6 bases). The CDR3 runs 14 residues. CDR1 and CDR2 from the germline V gene are SGHRS and YFSETQ. Trimming cost V 4 bases and J 8 bases, with 15 bases left between them.

The rearrangement uses TRBV6-1 and TRBJ2-1, with 12 bases matching TRBD2. Germline V gene sequence: CDR1 MNHNS, CDR2 SASEGT. CDR3 length: 18 residues. V gave up 6 bases and J gave up 6 bases; unmatched junction bases: 15. This CDR3 is CASRPWTSGDLGRNEQFF. The DNA for the CDR3 is TGTGCCAGCAGGCCCTGGACTAGCGGGGACCTCGGACGCAATGAGCAGTTCTTC.

This clonotype was observed a few times. The V call is TRBV29-1, the J call TRBJ1-2; 9 positions match TRBD1. V shed 0 bases, J shed 6 bases, and the junction held 5 bases outside the gene matches. The germline V gene has CDR1 SQVTM and CDR2 ANQGSEA. The CDR3 contains 14 residues. CDR3 residues: CSVEDPTGGDGYTF. CDR3 nucleotides: TGCAGCGTTGAAGATCCGACAGGGGGGGATGGCTACACCTTC.

This clonotype was detected once. The rearrangement uses TRBV4-1 and TRBJ1-4, with D tentatively TRBD1 (6 bases). V was shortened by 2 bases and J by 2 bases, with 12 bases between the two germline ends. The CDR3 totals 16 residues. Germline loops: CDR1 MGHRA, CDR2 YSYEKL. CDR3 coding DNA: TGCGCCAGCAGCCAACCTAGAAGGGGGACTAATGAAAAACTGTTTTTT. Amino acid sequence: CASSQPRRGTNEKLFF.

This chain uses TRBV28 with TRBJ2-2; a possible D gene is TRBD1 (5 bases). CDR1 and CDR2 from the germline V gene are MDHEN and SYDVKM. Trimming cost V 5 bases and J 6 bases, with 7 bases left between them. The CDR3 loop spans 12 amino acids. The CDR3 here is CASSIRAGELFF. DNA of the CDR3: TGTGCCAGCAGTATCAGGGCCGGGGAGCTGTTTTTT.

With respect to this clonotype: An end of the junction differs from the germline gene, which may be a read error. The J gene is TRBJ1-5, the V gene TRBV12-3 or TRBV12-4; 7 bases are a match to TRBD1. The CDR3 has 15 residues. CDR3 residues: CVSSLWGQINQPQHF. The DNA for the CDR3 is TGTGTCAGCAGTTTGTGGGGACAGATAAATCAGCCCCAGCATTTT.